This TCR beta chain was sequenced for a study of monozygotic twins with inflammatory bowel disease. Overall study results and limits: Separate T cell subtypes could not be resolved from one another.

About this clonotype itself: Its matching antigen is unknown.

The CDR3 length is 15 residues. CDR1 is MNHNS and CDR2 is SASEGT in the germline V gene. TCRdb re-called the 5' RACE reads and gives one entry per CDR3 protein, without DNA. This sample contains about 160,000 distinct CDR3 sequences. Whole blood supplied total RNA, and T cells were not sorted. This TCR came from a human donor with ulcerative colitis or Crohn's disease, or a healthy co-twin of an affected twin (not recorded which). V usage is TRBV6-1 and J usage is TRBJ2-3; TCRdb returns TRBD2, unconfirmable since there is no DNA. The specimen sequenced was blood. The CDR3 is CASSRGTSGTDTQYF.